This T cell receptor beta chain emerged from a study of blood T cell repertoires in COVID-19. Germline CDR1 and CDR2: MNHEY and SVGAGI. The V and J ends lost 8 bases and 6 bases respectively, with 17 bases between them. The CDR3 runs to 14 residues. The table came from immunoSEQ multiplex PCR; TCRdb's copy has only in-frame clones and leaves some out. The table has some 160,000 clones, under 80% seen once. The receptor was isolated from a man in his 60s with acute or convalescent COVID-19. V gene TRBV6-5 combines with J gene TRBJ2-1, with D possibly matching TRBD1 (6 bases). Sequencing was done on a sample of peripheral blood. The CDR3 bases are TGTGCCAGCGGTATGAGGATACAGGGCAATGAGCAGTTCTTC. Translating gives CASGMRIQGNEQFF.